Below, 9 T cell receptor beta chains from the same sample are listed, as sequenced in a study of identical twins (dated by TCRdb to the mid-2010s). The method was 5' RACE. TCRdb records Illumina HiSeq 2000 as the sequencer. Using fastp at Q25 and MiXCR, TCRdb reprocessed the public reads and kept productive beta chains. Entries are consolidated by CDR3 protein sequence, retaining the most common genes and DNA. This sample comprises 1.5 million to 2 million distinct CDR3 sequences, about 31% of them detected only once. The ten largest account for 0.25% to 0.3% of the sample. Sequenced input: cord blood. The receptors shown here come from a newborn girl in good health.

This clonotype was found a few times. The chain has TRBV2 and TRBJ2-3; possibly TRBD1 or TRBD2 for D (7 bases each). Germline V lookup: CDR1 SNHLY, CDR2 FYNNEI. V shed 3 bases and J shed 3 bases, with 13 bases lying between them. This CDR3 is 15 amino acids long. The CDR3 DNA is TGTGCCAGCAGTGACCCAGGGGGGGGAACAGATACGCAGTATTTT. This gives the protein CASSDPGGGTDTQYF.

The sample holds a few counts of this clonotype. This chain connects TRBV5-1 to TRBJ1-2; D is perhaps TRBD1 (6 bases). Germline loops: CDR1 SGHRS, CDR2 YFSETQ. The CDR3 runs 16 residues. V was cut by 0 bases and J by 3 bases, with 15 bases left in between. CDR3 region: CASSLGVGDTHYGYTF. For the CDR3, the DNA is TGCGCCAGCAGCTTGGGCGTAGGGGACACCCACTATGGCTACACCTTC.

The genes are TRBV27 and TRBJ1-4; D is uncertain. CDR3 length equals 15 residues. Trimming left V 4 bases short and J 0 bases short, with 9 bases between. CDR1 and CDR2 from the germline V gene are MNHEY and SMNVEV (reference sequence). CDR3 DNA sequence: TGTGCCAGCAGTTCCTTACTATCAACTAATGAAAAACTGTTTTTT. Protein: CASSSLLSTNEKLFF.

This clonotype was seen at least ten times. The chain couples TRBV29-1 to TRBJ2-7; 7 bases match TRBD1. Germline V gives CDR1 SQVTM, CDR2 ANQGSEA. This CDR3 is 12 amino acids long. V lost 7 bases and J lost 3; bases outside the gene matches: 6. CDR3 sequence reads: CSAATGSYEQYF. The CDR3 region has the DNA TGCAGCGCCGCGACAGGGAGCTACGAGCAGTACTTC.

The V call is TRBV6-2 or TRBV6-3, the J call TRBJ1-1, with D unresolved. The CDR3 consists of 14 residues. V was pared by 1 base and J by 4 bases, with 10 bases between. CDR1 is MNHEY and CDR2 is SVGEGT in the germline V gene. This chain's CDR3 is CASSYLGRTTEAFF. Here the CDR3 DNA reads TGTGCCAGCAGTTACTTGGGGAGAACCACTGAAGCTTTCTTT.

The chain recombines TRBV20-1 with TRBJ2-1; D gene unclear. The germline V gene has CDR1 DFQATT and CDR2 SNEGSKA (reference sequence). This CDR3 comprises 12 residues. Deletions cut 3 bases from V and 5 bases from J, with 8 bases between. In nucleotides, the CDR3 is TGCAGTGCTAGCATGGGCCACAATGAGCAGTTCTTC. Translated, it gives CSASMGHNEQFF.

In this sample, this clonotype turned up a few times. The rearrangement links TRBV2 to TRBJ1-4, with D hard to call. Germline-derived CDR1 and CDR2 are SNHLY and FYNNEI. This CDR3 contains 14 residues. Trimming shortened V by 6 bases and J by 8 bases, and 16 bases separated the two germline ends. CDR3 region: CASRGVPTPEKLFF. CDR3 DNA sequence: TGTGCCAGCAGAGGCGTCCCAACTCCCGAAAAACTGTTTTTT. The entire variable domain, with the rest obtained from reference TRBV2 and TRBJ1-4, is as follows: EPEVTQTPSHQVTQMGQEVILRCVPISNHLYFYWYRQILGQKVEFLVSFYNNEISEKSEIFDDQFSVERPDGSNFTLKIRSTKLEDSAMYFCASRGVPTPEKLFFGSGTQLSVL.

This clonotype showed up just a few times. This rearrangement joins TRBV5-1 to TRBJ2-7; 9 bases line up with TRBD2. Germline-derived CDR1 and CDR2 are SGHRS and YFSETQ. The CDR3 covers 13 residues. The V gene end was trimmed by 4 bases and the J gene end by 7 bases; junction bases not matched to a gene: 6. CDR3 DNA: TGCGCCAGCAGCACGCTAGCGGGGACTGAGCAGTACTTC. Translated, it gives CASSTLAGTEQYF.

The chain carries TRBV20-1 and TRBJ1-5, with D tentatively TRBD1 (5 bases). The CDR3 has 17 amino acids. Germline CDR1 DFQATT, CDR2 SNEGSKA (reference sequence). The germline V and J ends were trimmed by 5 bases and 0 bases, with 20 bases remaining between them. CDR3 sequence reads: CSAGRRGIGDSNQPQHF. Written as DNA, the CDR3 is TGCAGTGCTGGACGCCGGGGGATCGGGGATAGCAATCAGCCCCAGCATTTT.